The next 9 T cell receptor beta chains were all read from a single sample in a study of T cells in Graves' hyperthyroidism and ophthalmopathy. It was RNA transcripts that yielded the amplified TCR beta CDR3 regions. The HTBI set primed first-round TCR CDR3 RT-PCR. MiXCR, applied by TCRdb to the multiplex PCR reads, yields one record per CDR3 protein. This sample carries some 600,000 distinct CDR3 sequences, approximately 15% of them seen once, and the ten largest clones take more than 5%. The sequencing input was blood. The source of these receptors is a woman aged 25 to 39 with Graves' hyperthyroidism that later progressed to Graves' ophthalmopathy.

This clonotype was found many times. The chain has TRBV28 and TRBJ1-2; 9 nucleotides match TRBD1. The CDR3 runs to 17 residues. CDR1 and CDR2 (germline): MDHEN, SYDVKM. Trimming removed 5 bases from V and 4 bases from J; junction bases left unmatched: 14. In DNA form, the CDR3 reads TGTGCCAGCAGTACCGGACAGGGGCCTGTCCCTAGCTATGGCTACACCTTC. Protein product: CASSTGQGPVPSYGYTF.

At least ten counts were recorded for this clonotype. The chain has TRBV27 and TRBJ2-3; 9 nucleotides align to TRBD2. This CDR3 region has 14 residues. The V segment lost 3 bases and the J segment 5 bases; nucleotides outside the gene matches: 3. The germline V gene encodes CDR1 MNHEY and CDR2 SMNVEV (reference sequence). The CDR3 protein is CASSFPAGGDTQYF. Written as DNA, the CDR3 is TGTGCCAGCAGTTTCCCAGCGGGAGGAGATACGCAGTATTTT.

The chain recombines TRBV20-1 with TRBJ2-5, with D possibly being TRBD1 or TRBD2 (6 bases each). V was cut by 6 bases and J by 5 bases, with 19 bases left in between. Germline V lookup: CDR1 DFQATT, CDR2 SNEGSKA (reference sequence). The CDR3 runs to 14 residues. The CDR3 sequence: CSAGAEGPKETQYF. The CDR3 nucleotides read TGCAGTGCGGGGGCGGAGGGACCGAAGGAGACCCAGTACTTC.

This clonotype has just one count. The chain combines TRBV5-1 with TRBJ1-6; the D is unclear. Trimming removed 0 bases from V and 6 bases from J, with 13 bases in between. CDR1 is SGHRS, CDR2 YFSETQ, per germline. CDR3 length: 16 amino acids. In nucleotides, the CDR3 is TGCGCCAGCAGCTTGGGGGAGGCGCCGCTTAATTCACCCCTCCACTTT. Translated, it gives CASSLGEAPLNSPLHF. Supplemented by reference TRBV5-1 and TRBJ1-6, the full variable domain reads KAGVTQTPRYLIKTRGQQVTLSCSPISGHRSVSWYQQTPGQGLQFLFEYFSETQRNKGNFPGRFSGRQFSNSRSEMNVSTLELGDSALYLCASSLGEAPLNSPLHFGNGTRLTVT.

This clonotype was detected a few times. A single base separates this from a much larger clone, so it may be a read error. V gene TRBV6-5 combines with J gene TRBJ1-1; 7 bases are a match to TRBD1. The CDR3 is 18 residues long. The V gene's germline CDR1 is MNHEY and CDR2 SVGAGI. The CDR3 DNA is TGTGCCAGCAGTTACGGGGGGCAGGGGCCCAGGGGGAACATTGAAGCTTTCTTT. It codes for CASSYGGQGPRGNIEAFF.

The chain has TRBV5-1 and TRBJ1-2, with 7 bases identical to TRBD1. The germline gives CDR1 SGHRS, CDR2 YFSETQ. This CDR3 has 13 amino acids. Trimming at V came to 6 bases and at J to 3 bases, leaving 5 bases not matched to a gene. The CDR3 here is CASTNRGDYGYTF. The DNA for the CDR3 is TGCGCCAGCACCAACAGGGGTGACTATGGCTACACCTTC. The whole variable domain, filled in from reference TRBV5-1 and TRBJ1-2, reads KAGVTQTPRYLIKTRGQQVTLSCSPISGHRSVSWYQQTPGQGLQFLFEYFSETQRNKGNFPGRFSGRQFSNSRSEMNVSTLELGDSALYLCASTNRGDYGYTFGSGTRLTVV.

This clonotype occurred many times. CDR3 nucleotide sequence: TGTGCCAGTAGTACCAGGAGGGACAAAGAAAAACTGTTTTTT. It codes for CASSTRRDKEKLFF. The rearrangement joins TRBV19 to TRBJ1-4; TRBD1 might be the D (6 bases). V dropped 4 bases and J dropped 8 bases, with 14 bases sitting between them. CDR1 and CDR2 (germline): LNHDA, SQIVND (reference sequence). The CDR3 is made up of 14 amino acids.

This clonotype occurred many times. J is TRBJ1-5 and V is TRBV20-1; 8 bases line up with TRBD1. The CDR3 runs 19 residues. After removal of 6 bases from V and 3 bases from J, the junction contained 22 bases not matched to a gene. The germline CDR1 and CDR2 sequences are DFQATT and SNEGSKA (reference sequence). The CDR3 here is CSAERNLPGGPYLNQPQHF. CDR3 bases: TGCAGTGCCGAACGCAATCTCCCAGGGGGCCCTTACCTCAATCAGCCCCAGCATTTT.

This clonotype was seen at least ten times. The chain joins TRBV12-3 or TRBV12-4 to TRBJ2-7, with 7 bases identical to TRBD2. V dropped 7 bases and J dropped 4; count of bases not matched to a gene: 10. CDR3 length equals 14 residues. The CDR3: CASTLGDYSYEQYF. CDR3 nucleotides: TGTGCCAGCACCTTGGGGGACTACTCGTACGAGCAGTACTTC.